Sequencing of this TCR beta chain was carried out in a study of blood T cell repertoires in COVID-19. Study information: Samples representing acute and convalescent COVID-19 were sourced from the United States, Italy and Spain. T cells, B-cell-depleted T cells, or PBMCs provided the cDNA or gDNA that served as material.

CDR1 and CDR2 (germline): SGHDT, YYEEEE. This CDR3 comprises 16 residues. V shed 2 bases and J 2 bases; nucleotides not matched to a gene: 8. A single count supports this clone. In the original workflow: Amplification with reference gene primers provided the estimates of nucleated cell counts. Clones were sequenced by immunoSEQ multiplex PCR, and TCRdb holds only the in-frame ones, with some missing. V and J calls and clone size follow that table, whereas D and trimming were derived from the DNA. This sample has 110,000 or so clones, with more than 70% found just once. The V call is TRBV5-6, the J call TRBJ2-7, with 9 bases lining up with TRBD1. The receptor was isolated from an older woman who had recovered from COVID-19. The sequenced sample consisted of peripheral blood. The CDR3 bases are TGTGCCAGCAGCTTCTGGACAGGGGCCTTCGCCTACGAGCAGTACTTC. This gives the protein CASSFWTGAFAYEQYF.